This T cell receptor (beta chain) appears in the sequencing data of a study of blood T cell repertoires in COVID-19. Study background: Whether acute or convalescent, the COVID-19 samples came from the United States, Italy and Spain.

Trimming cost V 4 bases and J 6 bases, with 13 bases left between them. The CDR3 contains 14 residues. Germline CDR1 MDHEN, CDR2 SYDVKM. Some clones are missing from TCRdb's copy, which holds only in-frame ones; the method was immunoSEQ multiplex PCR. The data show 250,000 or so clones, roughly nine tenths seen once. The chain employs TRBV28 and TRBJ2-1, with D uncertain. The clonotype comes from a woman between 35 and 50 years old who had recovered from COVID-19. The specimen was peripheral blood. The CDR3 protein is CASSSFRTGNEQFF. CDR3 bases: TGTGCCAGCAGTTCATTCCGCACCGGCAATGAGCAGTTCTTC.